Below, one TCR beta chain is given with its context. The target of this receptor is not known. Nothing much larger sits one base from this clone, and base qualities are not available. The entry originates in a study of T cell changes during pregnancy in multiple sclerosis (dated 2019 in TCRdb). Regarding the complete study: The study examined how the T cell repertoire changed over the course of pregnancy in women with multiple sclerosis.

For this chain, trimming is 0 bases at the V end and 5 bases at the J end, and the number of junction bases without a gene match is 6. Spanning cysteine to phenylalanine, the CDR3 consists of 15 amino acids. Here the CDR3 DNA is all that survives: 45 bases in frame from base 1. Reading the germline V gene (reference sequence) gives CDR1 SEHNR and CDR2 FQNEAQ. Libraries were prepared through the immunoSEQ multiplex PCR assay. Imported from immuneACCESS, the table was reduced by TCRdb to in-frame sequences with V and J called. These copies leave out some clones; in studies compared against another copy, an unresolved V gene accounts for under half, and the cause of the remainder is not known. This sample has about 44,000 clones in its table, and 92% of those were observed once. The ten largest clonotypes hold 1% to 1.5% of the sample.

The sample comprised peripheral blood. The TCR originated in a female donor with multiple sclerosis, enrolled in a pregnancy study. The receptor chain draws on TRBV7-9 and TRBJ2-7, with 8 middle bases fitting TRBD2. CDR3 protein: CASSLASGSAHEQYF. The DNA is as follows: TGTGCCAGCAGCTTAGCGAGCGGGAGCGCCCACGAGCAGTACTTC.